The present TCR beta chain was sequenced within a study of cytomegalovirus exposure and HLA in healthy donors. Study-wide context: About 80 million unique TCRs from HLA-typed donors made up an early data release.

PCR was performed using 60 Vbeta and 13 Jbeta primers. The repertoire was sequenced with immunoSEQ multiplex PCR; TCRdb's copy has only in-frame clones and lacks some. The table records some 140,000 clones, about 79% of them present only once. Concerning this clone itself: Its antigen remains unidentified.

Study-wide findings and caveats: Per a prior analysis, the majority of TCR beta V segments were productive roughly 87% or roughly 30% of the time. Later analysis identified a missense DCLRE1C variant that was linked to TCR beta V- and J-gene trimming.

After removal of 4 bases from V and 0 bases from J, the junction contained 4 bases not matched to a gene. Germline V CDR1 and CDR2: SGHNT, YYREEE (reference sequence). CDR3 length: 16 residues. The receptor was isolated from a female donor in good health and CMV-seropositive. Sequenced sample: PBMCs. V gene TRBV5-4 combines with J gene TRBJ2-3; TRBD2 matches 11 bases. The CDR3 loop is CASSIGTSGSTDTQYF. CDR3 in DNA: TGTGCCAGCAGCATAGGGACTAGCGGTAGCACAGATACGCAGTATTTT.